The rows below give T cell receptor beta chains drawn from one sample of a study of glioma-infiltrating T cells. TCRdb re-analysed the multiplex PCR reads in MiXCR, keeping a single row per CDR3 protein. The sample holds about 130,000 distinct CDR3 sequences, 20% to 25% seen once. Sequencing input: glioma tissue, nonneoplastic brain tissue, or PBMCs (not recorded which). The receptors derive from a human donor with low-grade glioma or glioblastoma, undergoing nonglioma brain surgery, or in good health (not recorded which). Each CDR3 is given with its conserved first and last residue. The order of the fields is J gene, V gene, CDR3 length, CDR3 protein.

TRBJ2-5,TRBV5-4,15,CASSPGTSDARAQYF
TRBJ2-5,TRBV19,15,CASRLAGDSQETQYF
TRBJ1-5,TRBV6-1,14,CAADRTGGNQPQHF
TRBJ1-1,TRBV12-3/TRBV12-4,13,CASSEGEFTEAFF
TRBJ2-1,TRBV15,17,CATSRESDRGLSNEQFF
TRBJ2-3,TRBV6-4,16,CASSPAGLAGADTQYF
TRBJ2-1,TRBV25-1,18,CASSEYWVERGGYNEQFF
TRBJ2-1,TRBV24-1,18,CATSDMTPRGWKLNEQFF
TRBJ2-1,TRBV28,10,CASSFNEQFF
TRBJ1-2,TRBV27,16,CASSPRQVWGYYGYTF
TRBJ1-2,TRBV6-1,16,CASIPDRGQPNYGYTF
TRBJ2-3,TRBV6-1,15,CASSGRRGGTDTQYF
TRBJ1-2,TRBV24-1,14,CATSDFTRGYGYTF
TRBJ1-1,TRBV27,14,CASSSADGYTEAFF
TRBJ2-1,TRBV11-3,12,CASGGAANEQFF
TRBJ2-3,TRBV5-1,14,CASSSDTLADTQYF
TRBJ2-1,TRBV15,16,CATSRTGQGASNEQFF
TRBJ1-6,TRBV20-1,15,CSAPGTGGSNSPLHF
TRBJ1-2,TRBV28,13,CASSPQTRYGYTF
TRBJ2-1,TRBV6-1,15,CASTGDRGRNDEQFF
TRBJ1-1,TRBV4-3,15,CASSRGRQGVTEAFF
TRBJ2-5,TRBV11-3,14,CASSPDREQETQYF
TRBJ1-5,TRBV12-3/TRBV12-4,12,CAPRAWDQPQHF
TRBJ2-3,TRBV3-1,14,CASSPRGGRDTQYF
TRBJ2-1,TRBV6-1,14,CASSFRQGGNEQFF
TRBJ2-1,TRBV28,15,CASSSLAGPYNEQFF
TRBJ2-5,TRBV7-9,16,CASSYPLSGGQETQYF
TRBJ1-2,TRBV19,13,CASSILRDRGYTF
TRBJ2-1,TRBV6-1,13,CASSSHSMVEQFF
TRBJ1-2,TRBV2,14,CASSDGYSNYGYTF
TRBJ1-1,TRBV4-2,14,CASNRQETRTEAFF
TRBJ1-2,TRBV4-1,12,CASSLQGNGYTF
TRBJ2-1,TRBV3-1,12,CASSHGFTEQFF
TRBJ1-6,TRBV19,15,CASSTDRGVNSPLHF
TRBJ1-1,TRBV7-8,13,CASSSERHTEAFF
TRBJ1-1,TRBV5-5,13,CASSLAGIAEAFF
TRBJ2-3,TRBV12-3/TRBV12-4,14,CASTLAGGGDTQYF
TRBJ2-1,TRBV5-1,15,CASSSTGSSYNEQFF
TRBJ2-1,TRBV20-1,12,CSATDRGNEQFF
TRBJ1-3,TRBV7-9,12,CASSLAGNTIYF
TRBJ1-6,TRBV6-6,17,CASSKTGGDVRTSPLHF
TRBJ2-2,TRBV29-1,14,CSVEVGANTGELFF
TRBJ1-1,TRBV5-1,14,CASSWAGGGTEAFF
TRBJ2-3,TRBV5-5,15,CASSLRGAGADTQYF
TRBJ2-1,TRBV19,13,CASRLAGGHEQFF
TRBJ2-2,TRBV27,17,CASSFSRGRGMDGELFF
TRBJ2-1,TRBV11-2,13,CASSTRTNNEQSF
TRBJ2-5,TRBV7-6,14,CASSSDGFQETQYF
TRBJ2-1,TRBV7-2,15,CASSLGGPTYNEQFF
TRBJ1-2,TRBV7-8,14,CASSLVDRGYGYTF
TRBJ2-5,TRBV20-1,17,CSATPRGAGATQETQYF
TRBJ1-2,TRBV27,17,CASSMRPGTTYNYGYTF